This T cell receptor beta chain comes out of a study of T cell repertoires in cytomegalovirus infection. Overall study context: Matching HLA type, along with CMV infection, was indicated by public TCR beta signatures.

TCRdb re-derived calls from the reads in MiXCR, one entry per CDR3 protein. This table has almost 550,000 distinct CDR3 sequences, about 15% appearing once. CDR3 length: 17 residues. Germline V gene sequence: CDR1 SEHNR, CDR2 FQNEAQ (reference sequence). V lost 2 bases, J lost 5 bases, and 19 bases lay in between. This clonotype showed up many times. V is TRBV7-9 and J is TRBJ2-1; possible D gene TRBD2, 5 bases. This clonotype was sampled from a human donor in good health (CMV status not recorded). Some clones in this sample may be carry-over from other donors' samples. The specimen was CD8+ T cells from PBMCs. The CDR3 sequence: CASSLLADPAANNEQFF. CDR3 DNA: TGTGCCAGCAGCTTACTAGCCGACCCTGCCGCAAACAATGAGCAGTTCTTC.